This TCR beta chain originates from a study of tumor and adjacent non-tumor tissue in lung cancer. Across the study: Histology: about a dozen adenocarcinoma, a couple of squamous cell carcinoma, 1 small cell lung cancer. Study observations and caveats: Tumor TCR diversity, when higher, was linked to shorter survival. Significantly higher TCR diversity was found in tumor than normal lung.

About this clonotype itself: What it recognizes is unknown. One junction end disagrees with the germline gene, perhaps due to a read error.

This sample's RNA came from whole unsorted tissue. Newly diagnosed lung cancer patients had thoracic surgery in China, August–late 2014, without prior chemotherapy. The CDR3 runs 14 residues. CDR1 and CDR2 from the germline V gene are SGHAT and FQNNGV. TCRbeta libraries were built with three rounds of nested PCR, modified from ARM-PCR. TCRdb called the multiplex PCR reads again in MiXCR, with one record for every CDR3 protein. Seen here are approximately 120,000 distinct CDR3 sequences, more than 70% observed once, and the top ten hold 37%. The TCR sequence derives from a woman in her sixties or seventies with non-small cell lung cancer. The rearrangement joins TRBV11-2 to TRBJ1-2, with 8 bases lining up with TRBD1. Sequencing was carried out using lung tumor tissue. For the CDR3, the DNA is TGTACCAGCAGCGTGGACAGGGACTACTATGGCTACATCTTC. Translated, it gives CTSSVDRDYYGYIF.